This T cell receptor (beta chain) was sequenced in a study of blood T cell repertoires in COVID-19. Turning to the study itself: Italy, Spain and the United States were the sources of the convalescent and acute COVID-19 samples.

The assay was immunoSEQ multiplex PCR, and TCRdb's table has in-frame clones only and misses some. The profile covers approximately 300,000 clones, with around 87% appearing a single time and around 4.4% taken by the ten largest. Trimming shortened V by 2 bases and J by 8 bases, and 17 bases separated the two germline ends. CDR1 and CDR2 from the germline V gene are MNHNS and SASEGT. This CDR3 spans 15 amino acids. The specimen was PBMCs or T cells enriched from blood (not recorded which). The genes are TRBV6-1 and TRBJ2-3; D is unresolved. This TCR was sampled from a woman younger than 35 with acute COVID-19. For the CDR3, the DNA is TGTGCCAGCAGTGAAATGAACGGCCCCCCAGGTACGCAGTATTTT. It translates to CASSEMNGPPGTQYF.